Presented here are 10 T cell receptor beta chains from one specimen sequenced in a study of blood T cell repertoires in COVID-19. Here immunoSEQ multiplex PCR was the method, and the copy in TCRdb shows in-frame clones only, minus some. The sample lists around 40,000 clones, around nine tenths occurring once. Material for sequencing was peripheral blood. The origin of the receptors is a man aged 45 to 65 with active COVID-19.

There are many counts of this clone. The genes are TRBV19 and TRBJ2-1, with 8 positions matching TRBD1. This CDR3 region has 15 residues. Trimming cost V 1 base and J 4 bases; bases outside gene matches: 3. Germline V lookup: CDR1 LNHDA, CDR2 SQIVND (reference sequence). Here the CDR3 DNA reads TGTGCCAGTAGTATAGCCCAGGGGGCTTACAATGAGCAGTTCTTC. Encoded protein: CASSIAQGAYNEQFF.

This chain connects TRBV12-5 to TRBJ2-2, with 7 bases lining up with TRBD1. The junction had 1 base not matched to a gene; V was cut back by 5 bases and J by 1 base. This CDR3 contains 14 residues. Germline CDR1 LGHNT, CDR2 FRNRAP. The CDR3 spells CASGRQGNTGELFF. DNA of the CDR3: TGTGCTAGTGGTAGACAGGGGAACACCGGGGAGCTGTTTTTT.

The CDR3 bases are TGTGCCAGCAGCTTAGGACTAGCGAGCACAGATACGCAGTATTTT. Translated: CASSLGLASTDTQYF. This sequence joins TRBV11-2 and TRBJ2-3; 8 positions match TRBD2. The germline V gene encodes CDR1 SGHAT and CDR2 FQNNGV. J gave up 0 bases and V 1 base, and 0 bases lay outside the gene matches. The CDR3 has 15 residues.

This sequence joins TRBV2 and TRBJ2-7, with D maybe TRBD2 (5 bases). The CDR3 contains 13 residues. V was clipped by 9 bases and J by 5 bases, with 17 bases between them. Germline-derived CDR1 and CDR2 are SNHLY and FYNNEI. The chain's CDR3 is CASSSEVRDEQYF. The CDR3 coding sequence is TGTGCCAGTTCTAGTGAGGTGCGGGACGAGCAGTACTTC.

The table lists this clone with a count of one. The CDR3 loop is CASSSPAPGHHEQYF. DNA for the CDR3: TGTGCCAGCAGTTCTCCGGCCCCGGGACATCACGAGCAGTACTTC. The chain couples TRBV27 to TRBJ2-7; a possible D gene is TRBD1 (6 bases). Germline V gene lookup returns CDR1 MNHEY and CDR2 SMNVEV (reference sequence). The V end lost 4 bases, the J end lost 5 bases, and 18 bases lay between the germline ends. The CDR3 totals 15 residues.

This clone came up a few times. The chain recombines TRBV11-2 with TRBJ1-2; D is unresolved. Germline V gene lookup returns CDR1 SGHAT and CDR2 FQNNGV. The CDR3 covers 13 residues. Trimming left V 5 bases short and J 14 bases short, with 21 bases between. The CDR3 nucleotides read TGTGCCAGCAGCCCGCGGGCCCTCAAACCCGTAACCTTC. Its protein product is CASSPRALKPVTF.

V and J are TRBV3-1 (or the pseudogene TRBV3-2) and TRBJ2-5; 14 bases fit TRBD2. Germline V lookup: CDR1 LGHDT, CDR2 YNNKEL (reference sequence). This CDR3 spans 16 amino acids. After removal of 5 bases from V and 5 bases from J, the junction contained 7 bases not matched to a gene. The DNA of the CDR3 is TGTGCCAGCAGCACCGGGACTAGCGGGAGCGGGGAGACCCAGTACTTC. Translated: CASSTGTSGSGETQYF.

This rearrangement joins TRBV9 to TRBJ2-3; 8 nucleotides match TRBD2. The CDR3 is 15 residues long. J gave up 5 bases and V 0 bases, and 5 bases lay outside the gene matches. Germline values: CDR1 SGDLS, CDR2 YYNGEE. The CDR3 DNA is TGTGCCAGCAGCGTAGTAGCGGGACTAGGAGATACGCAGTATTTT. It encodes CASSVVAGLGDTQYF.

V gene TRBV4-1 combines with J gene TRBJ1-4; 7 positions match TRBD1. Losses at the gene ends were 3 bases for V and 0 bases for J; bases not matched to a gene: 10. The CDR3 has 18 residues. The germline V gene encodes CDR1 MGHRA and CDR2 YSYEKL. CDR3 sequence (DNA): TGCGCCAGCAGCCATCCTAAGGGGGCGTTTGCAACTAATGAAAAACTGTTTTTT. It is translated as CASSHPKGAFATNEKLFF.

This sequence joins TRBV4-1 and TRBJ2-7; D remains ambiguous. CDR1 and CDR2 (germline): MGHRA, YSYEKL. This CDR3 contains 13 residues. Trimming left V 4 bases short and J 6 bases short, with 13 bases between. CDR3 amino acids: CASSPLVQIEQYF. The CDR3 DNA reads as TGCGCCAGCAGCCCTCTCGTCCAGATCGAGCAGTACTTC.